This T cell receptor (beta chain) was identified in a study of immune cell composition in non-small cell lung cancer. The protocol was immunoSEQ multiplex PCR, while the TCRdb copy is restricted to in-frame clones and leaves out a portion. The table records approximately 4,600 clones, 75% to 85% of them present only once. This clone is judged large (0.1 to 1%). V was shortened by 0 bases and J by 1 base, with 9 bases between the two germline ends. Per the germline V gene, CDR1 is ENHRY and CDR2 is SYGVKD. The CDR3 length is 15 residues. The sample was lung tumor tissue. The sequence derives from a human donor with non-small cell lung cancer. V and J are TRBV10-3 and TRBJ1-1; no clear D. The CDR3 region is CAISESSVTNTEAFF. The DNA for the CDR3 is TGTGCCATCAGTGAGTCGTCAGTTACGAACACTGAAGCTTTCTTT.